This T cell receptor (beta chain) was retrieved from a study of siplizumab effects on memory and regulatory T cells. It was roughly 99,000 TCR templates that were assayed per sample. TCRdb's copy holds only in-frame clones and misses some; the assay was immunoSEQ multiplex PCR. Among about 98,000 clones listed, roughly 92% were seen once. Germline CDR1 LNHDA, CDR2 SQIVND (reference sequence). Trimming removed 3 bases from V and 0 bases from J, with 11 bases in between. The CDR3 length is 15 residues. What was sequenced was CD4+ T cells sorted from blood. This TCR was sampled from a human donor in good health. This chain links TRBV19 with TRBJ2-5; D gene ambiguous. The CDR3 loop reads CASSMGKMYQETQYF. CDR3 nucleotides: TGTGCCAGTAGTATGGGCAAGATGTACCAAGAGACCCAGTACTTC. Supplemented by reference TRBV19 and TRBJ2-5, the full variable domain reads DGGITQSPKYLFRKEGQNVTLSCEQNLNHDAMYWYRQDPGQGLRLIYYSQIVNDFQKGDIAEGYSVSREKKESFPLTVTSAQKNPTAFYLCASSMGKMYQETQYFGPGTRLLVL.